Listed here are 26 T cell receptor beta chains from one sample, sequenced in a study of blood T cell repertoires in COVID-19. TCRdb's table, derived via immunoSEQ multiplex PCR, lists solely in-frame clones and lacks some. The sample has approximately 250,000 clones; roughly 90% are singletons. The sample comprised peripheral blood. These receptors all stem from a man aged 25-45 years who had recovered from COVID-19.

This clone was detected once. The CDR3, as DNA: TGTGCCAGCTCCGAGGGGGACGAGCAGTACTTC. Its translation: CASSEGDEQYF. The chain employs TRBV5-4 and TRBJ2-7; a weak D match, TRBD1 (6 bases). Germline CDR1 reads SGHNT; CDR2 reads YYREEE (reference sequence). The CDR3 consists of 11 residues. Deletions cut 7 bases from V and 5 bases from J, with 10 bases between.

The chain uses TRBV27 and TRBJ2-7; unclear D gene. The CDR3 loop spans 14 amino acids. Germline V gene lookup returns CDR1 MNHEY and CDR2 SMNVEV (reference sequence). V lost 3 bases, J lost 4 bases, and 13 bases lay in between. This CDR3 is CASSLIARSYEQYF. DNA of the CDR3: TGTGCCAGCAGTTTGATTGCCAGGTCGTACGAGCAGTACTTC.

This chain joins TRBV7-2 and TRBJ2-7, with 8 bases matching TRBD2. The CDR3 loop spans 15 amino acids. With 2 bases clipped from V and 2 bases from J, the junction kept 5 bases outside the gene matches. The germline CDR1 and CDR2 sequences are SGHTA and FQGNSA. CDR3 nucleotides: TGTGCCAGCAGCTTACGGGGCGGGGGGCCCTACGAGCAGTACTTC. Its translation is CASSLRGGGPYEQYF.

V gene TRBV10-3 combines with J gene TRBJ2-5, with D maybe TRBD1 (6 bases). V lost 6 bases and J 3 bases, leaving 14 bases between the germline ends. This CDR3 is built from 14 residues. Germline CDR1 ENHRY, CDR2 SYGVKD. The CDR3 protein is CAISPGHPEETQYF. The CDR3 DNA follows: TGTGCCATCAGCCCGGGACACCCCGAAGAGACCCAGTACTTC.

The chain has TRBV7-2 and TRBJ2-3; D gene ambiguous. V was trimmed by 1 base and J by 2 bases, leaving 10 bases between them. Germline CDR1 and CDR2: SGHTA and FQGNSA. The CDR3 runs to 15 residues. CDR3 DNA sequence: TGTGCCAGCAGCTTAGACTCGCGGTTCACAGATACGCAGTATTTT. It is translated as CASSLDSRFTDTQYF.

The chain recombines TRBV10-1 with TRBJ2-7; 10 bases line up with TRBD1. This CDR3 is built from 17 residues. V dropped 0 bases and J dropped 2; count of bases not matched to a gene: 7. The V gene's germline CDR1 is WNHNN and CDR2 SYGVQD (reference sequence). DNA of the CDR3: TGCGCCAGCAGTGAGTCGAAGGGGGGACAGGGGACCTACGAGCAGTACTTC. Translated: CASSESKGGQGTYEQYF.

The genes are TRBV30 and TRBJ2-7; tentative D call: TRBD2 (6 bases). CDR3 size: 16 residues. Per germline, CDR1 GTSNPN and CDR2 SVGIG (reference sequence). Between the trimmed V and J ends, which lost 4 bases and 3 bases, there was a span of 22 bases. This chain's CDR3 is CAWKSTSRGTLYEQYF. CDR3 coding DNA: TGTGCCTGGAAGTCGACATCCCGCGGGACGCTCTACGAGCAGTACTTC.

This sequence joins TRBV27 and TRBJ1-2; the match to TRBD1 covers 8 bases. The germline gives CDR1 MNHEY, CDR2 SMNVEV (reference sequence). The junction had 8 bases not matched to a gene; V was cut back by 4 bases and J by 1 base. CDR3 size: 16 residues. CDR3 nucleotides: TGTGCCAGCAGTTGGGGGCCAGGGGGCAGTAACTATGGCTACACCTTC. Encoded protein: CASSWGPGGSNYGYTF.

The J gene is TRBJ2-2, the V gene TRBV5-1; 10 nucleotides align to TRBD2. The CDR3 spans 17 residues. Germline-derived CDR1 and CDR2 are SGHRS and YFSETQ. Germline trimming cut 0 bases from V and 0 bases from J; bases unmatched to any gene: 2. CDR3 amino acids: CASSLGLAGANTGELFF. CDR3 DNA sequence: TGCGCCAGCAGCTTGGGACTAGCGGGTGCGAACACCGGGGAGCTGTTTTTT. Together with reference TRBV5-1 and TRBJ2-2, the CDR3 gives the full variable domain: KAGVTQTPRYLIKTRGQQVTLSCSPISGHRSVSWYQQTPGQGLQFLFEYFSETQRNKGNFPGRFSGRQFSNSRSEMNVSTLELGDSALYLCASSLGLAGANTGELFFGEGSRLTVL.

The chain has TRBV9 and TRBJ2-1, with a weak D call TRBD2 (7 bases). Per germline, CDR1 SGDLS and CDR2 YYNGEE. V was pared by 6 bases and J by 5 bases, with 15 bases between. The length of the CDR3 is 14 residues. The CDR3 region has the DNA TGTGCCAGCAACCGGGGGGCTGTCGACAATGAGCAGTTCTTC. Its protein is CASNRGAVDNEQFF. The variable domain in full, completed from reference TRBV9 and TRBJ2-1, reads DSGVTQTPKHLITATGQRVTLRCSPRSGDLSVYWYQQSLDQGLQFLIQYYNGEERAKGNILERFSAQQFPDLHSELNLSSLELGDSALYFCASNRGAVDNEQFFGPGTRLTVL.

The J gene is TRBJ2-1, the V gene TRBV19; 10 bases match TRBD2. The length of the CDR3 is 16 residues. Germline V gene data show CDR1 as LNHDA and CDR2 as SQIVND (reference sequence). J was trimmed by 9 bases and V by 7 bases; bases with no gene match: 15. The CDR3 DNA is TGTGCCAGTACCACCGCTAGCGGGGGTGTACAGAGTGAGCAGTTCTTC. Translation: CASTTASGGVQSEQFF.

The chain links TRBV5-1 to TRBJ1-4; TRBD1 is a possible D gene (5 bases). The CDR3 consists of 17 residues. V was clipped by 4 bases and J by 4 bases, with 20 bases between them. Germline V lookup: CDR1 SGHRS, CDR2 YFSETQ. Here the CDR3 reads CASSPEEAGPLNEKLFF. CDR3 nucleotides: TGCGCCAGCAGCCCCGAGGAAGCGGGACCCCTTAATGAAAAACTGTTTTTT.

The CDR3 DNA is TGTGCCATCAGTCGGACTAGCGGGGGGCCACAAGAGACCCAGTACTTC. Translation: CAISRTSGGPQETQYF. The gene calls are TRBV10-3 and TRBJ2-5, with 14 bases identical to TRBD2. The CDR3 is 16 residues long. Germline lookup yields CDR1 ENHRY and CDR2 SYGVKD. Unmatched junction bases numbered 4, after V lost 5 bases and J lost 2 bases.

In its sample, this clone was seen once. The chain couples TRBV6-5 to TRBJ2-5; 8 bases align to TRBD2. The germline CDR1 and CDR2 sequences are MNHEY and SVGAGI. The V gene end was trimmed by 5 bases and the J gene end by 7 bases; junction bases not matched to a gene: 9. The CDR3 consists of 14 residues. Here the CDR3 reads CASSRPGTSTTQYF. The CDR3 DNA follows: TGTGCCAGCAGTCGCCCCGGGACTAGTACGACCCAGTACTTC.

The sample holds a few counts of this clone. V and J are TRBV14 and TRBJ1-4; D is perhaps TRBD1 (6 bases). The V gene's germline CDR1 is SGHDN and CDR2 FVKESK. This CDR3 contains 15 residues. V lost 1 base and J lost 8, with 14 bases in between. The CDR3 nucleotides read TGTGCCAGCAGCCAAGGATTCGGGGGGCAAGAAAAACTGTTTTTT. Its protein is CASSQGFGGQEKLFF.

The gene calls are TRBV5-4 and TRBJ1-2; 7 bases are shared with TRBD1. This CDR3 comprises 16 residues. From germline, CDR1 is SGHNT and CDR2 YYREEE (reference sequence). V shed 4 bases and J 1 base; nucleotides not matched to a gene: 10. CDR3 residues: CASSPQGGDLNYGYTF. CDR3 nucleotide sequence: TGTGCCAGCAGCCCTCAGGGGGGCGACCTTAACTATGGCTACACCTTC.

The CDR3 loop reads CASSATDSNQPQHF. The CDR3 DNA reads TGTGCCAGCAGCGCAACAGATAGCAATCAGCCCCAGCATTTT. The rearrangement joins TRBV6-5 to TRBJ1-5; D remains unclear. Germline V gene sequence: CDR1 MNHEY, CDR2 SVGAGI. The CDR3 is 14 residues long. V lost 6 bases and J lost 0, with 9 bases in between.

This clone was picked up one time. This CDR3 reads CASSLGLRDEQFF. As DNA, the CDR3 is TGTGCCAGCAGCTTAGGACTGCGGGATGAGCAGTTCTTC. The genes are TRBV7-2 and TRBJ2-1, with D maybe TRBD2 (5 bases). Trimming took off 1 base at V and 8 bases at J, with 9 bases between the two ends. The germline gives CDR1 SGHTA, CDR2 FQGNSA. The CDR3 has 13 residues.

The chain employs TRBV7-2 and TRBJ2-7, with a possible D match to TRBD1 (6 bases). CDR1 and CDR2 (germline): SGHTA, FQGNSA. Trimming pared 8 bases from V and 2 bases from J, leaving 19 bases between. The CDR3 length is 15 residues. For the CDR3, the DNA is TGTGCCAGCTCTTCTCCCCGGGACACCACCTACGAGCAGTACTTC. Residues: CASSSPRDTTYEQYF.

The chain couples TRBV27 to TRBJ2-3; TRBD1 aligns across 9 bases. The CDR3 loop spans 15 amino acids. V was pared by 3 bases and J by 5 bases, with 6 bases of the junction left unmatched. CDR1 and CDR2 from the germline V gene are MNHEY and SMNVEV (reference sequence). CDR3 in amino acids: CASSFLDRGKDTQYF. CDR3 nucleotide sequence: TGTGCCAGCAGTTTTCTGGACAGGGGTAAAGATACGCAGTATTTT.

The chain combines TRBV20-1 with TRBJ1-2; no firm D call. Per the germline V gene, CDR1 is DFQATT and CDR2 is SNEGSKA (reference sequence). V lost 4 bases to trimming and J lost 6 bases, with 6 bases between them. This CDR3 spans 10 amino acids. The DNA for the CDR3 is TGCAGTGCTAAGAGGAATGGCTACACCTTC. Translated, it gives CSAKRNGYTF.

The V and J genes are TRBV6-5 and TRBJ1-1; D perhaps matches TRBD1 (5 bases). The V end lost 5 bases, the J end lost 0 bases, and 13 bases lay between the germline ends. CDR3 length: 15 amino acids. Germline loops: CDR1 MNHEY, CDR2 SVGAGI. CDR3 DNA sequence: TGTGCCAGCAGTCAGGGTCTTCTTATGAACACTGAAGCTTTCTTT. This encodes CASSQGLLMNTEAFF.

V is TRBV10-3 and J is TRBJ2-7; D may be TRBD2 (6 bases). CDR3 size: 11 residues. V was clipped by 10 bases and J by 4 bases, with 11 bases between them. Germline CDR1 ENHRY, CDR2 SYGVKD. The CDR3 here is CATFRGYEQYF. The CDR3 region has the DNA TGTGCCACCTTCCGGGGGTACGAGCAGTACTTC.

V gene TRBV5-1 combines with J gene TRBJ2-3, with D possibly TRBD2 on 6 matching bases. The CDR3 length is 16 residues. The V end lost 0 bases, the J end lost 2 bases, and 13 bases lay between the germline ends. Germline V gene lookup returns CDR1 SGHRS and CDR2 YFSETQ. DNA for the CDR3: TGCGCCAGCAGCTTGGAGGGATTGCGGGACACAGATACGCAGTATTTT. Encoded protein: CASSLEGLRDTDTQYF.

The chain is built from TRBV19 and TRBJ1-2; tentative D call: TRBD1 (5 bases). There are 16 residues in the CDR3. Deletions cut 3 bases from V and 2 bases from J, with 16 bases between. CDR1 and CDR2 (germline): LNHDA, SQIVND (reference sequence). The DNA of the CDR3 is TGTGCCAGTAGTATCGAAGGCAGGGCTACCAACTATGGCTACACCTTC. As protein: CASSIEGRATNYGYTF. Full variable domain (remainder filled in from reference TRBV19 and TRBJ1-2): DGGITQSPKYLFRKEGQNVTLSCEQNLNHDAMYWYRQDPGQGLRLIYYSQIVNDFQKGDIAEGYSVSREKKESFPLTVTSAQKNPTAFYLCASSIEGRATNYGYTFGSGTRLTVV.

This rearrangement joins TRBV25-1 to TRBJ2-5; 9 bases line up with TRBD2. Looked up from germline, CDR1 is MGHDK and CDR2 is SYGVNS. This CDR3 comprises 17 residues. Trimming took 0 bases from V and 2 from J; bases not matched to a gene: 7. The CDR3 DNA is TGTGCCAGCAGTGAATATTATCAGCGGGGGGTTCAAGAGACCCAGTACTTC. This gives the protein CASSEYYQRGVQETQYF.